The 5 T cell receptor beta chains below come from one sample, sequenced in a study of cytomegalovirus exposure and HLA in healthy donors listed by TCRdb under 2017. The library came from the immunoSEQ multiplex PCR assay. A mixture of 60 forward primers for TCR Vbeta segments and 13 reverse primers for TCR Jbeta segments was used in the multiplex PCR. TCRdb carries this immuneACCESS record with in-frame sequences only. Its versions omit some clonotypes, under half of them owing to an unresolved V gene in the studies checked, with the rest unexplained. Recorded for this sample are 130,000 to 150,000 clones; just under 80% of them occurred a single time. About 2.2% of the sample is in the top ten clones. The source material was PBMCs. Every receptor here comes from a man aged 25-40 years in good health and CMV-seronegative.

The chain uses TRBV29-1 and TRBJ2-5; 9 bases fit TRBD1. This CDR3 has 19 amino acids. The V segment lost 0 bases and the J segment 4 bases; nucleotides outside the gene matches: 18. The germline V gene encodes CDR1 SQVTM and CDR2 ANQGSEA. CDR3 protein: CSVEDPAEGDRVGGETQYF. As DNA, the CDR3 is TGCAGCGTTGAAGATCCGGCGGAAGGGGACAGGGTCGGGGGAGAGACCCAGTACTTC.

The chain uses TRBV5-1 and TRBJ1-2; D gene ambiguous. The CDR3 is 17 amino acids. Germline V gene data show CDR1 as SGHRS and CDR2 as YFSETQ. The V end was cut by 1 base, the J end by 1 base, with 17 bases between. CDR3 DNA: TGCGCCAGCAGCTTGTCCGGATCGGCAGGAAATAACTATGGCTACACCTTC. It encodes CASSLSGSAGNNYGYTF. The full variable domain, with the rest looked up from reference TRBV5-1 and TRBJ1-2, is KAGVTQTPRYLIKTRGQQVTLSCSPISGHRSVSWYQQTPGQGLQFLFEYFSETQRNKGNFPGRFSGRQFSNSRSEMNVSTLELGDSALYLCASSLSGSAGNNYGYTFGSGTRLTVV.

The rearrangement uses TRBV6-5 and TRBJ1-6; 8 bases line up with TRBD1. The CDR3 runs 15 residues. Trimming cost V 5 bases and J 6 bases; bases outside gene matches: 6. Germline loops: CDR1 MNHEY, CDR2 SVGAGI. The CDR3 DNA follows: TGTGCCAGCAGTCCCCGGGACAGGCTTAATTCACCCCTCCACTTT. It encodes CASSPRDRLNSPLHF.

DNA of the CDR3: TGTGCCAGCAGTCCCGGGGGTAGGAACGAGCAGTACTTC. Translated: CASSPGGRNEQYF. This chain joins TRBV28 and TRBJ2-7; tentative D call: TRBD2 (6 bases). Deletions cut 5 bases from V and 5 bases from J, with 13 bases between. This CDR3 has 13 amino acids. Per the germline V gene, CDR1 is MDHEN and CDR2 is SYDVKM.

For this clone: At one end the junction does not follow the germline gene, possibly because of a read error. Other DNA sequences within the sample encode an identical CDR3. The chain couples TRBV4-1 to TRBJ2-5; TRBD1 agrees at 8 bases. CDR3 size: 15 residues. Germline values: CDR1 MGHRA, CDR2 YSYEKL. The CDR3 here is CASSQGQGEQETQYF. Written as DNA, the CDR3 is TGTGCCAGCAGCCAAGGACAGGGCGAACAAGAGACCCAGTACTTC.